Many counts were recorded for the clone carrying this T cell receptor beta chain. The record originates from a study of neurological immune-mediated disorders. Each CDR3 protein gets one entry after TCRdb re-called the 5' RACE reads with MiXCR. The sample shows just over 30,000 distinct CDR3 sequences, over 3.5% of them seen only once. Specimen: CD4+ T cells from blood. This TCR was recovered from a woman aged 40 to 50 in good health.

Written as DNA, the CDR3 is TGTGCCAGCAGCTTGGCTCGTGCGATCATCACAGATACGCAGTATTTT. Protein sequence: CASSLARAIITDTQYF. The chain employs TRBV5-6 and TRBJ2-3; D gene unclear. Trimming left V 0 bases short and J 2 bases short, with 13 bases between. The CDR3 covers 16 residues. Germline CDR1 SGHDT, CDR2 YYEEEE.